The clone carrying this T cell receptor beta chain has ten or more counts. Its antigen is not known. Trimming shortened V by 6 bases and J by 5 bases, and 19 bases separated the two germline ends. The CDR3 length is 15 residues. This record belongs to a study of CD8 T cells in ankylosing spondylitis. Via MiXCR, TCRdb re-called the 5' RACE reads, giving one row per CDR3 protein. The sample consists of about 150,000 distinct CDR3 sequences, 7% to 8% of them appearing once. General observations from the study: Disease-linked clones bore a CD8+ phenotype and were relatively rare in peripheral blood. Characteristic of ankylosing spondylitis blood, it appeared, was a TCR beta motif comprising roughly 8 highly homologous variants. From matched ankylosing spondylitis synovial fluid, disease-linked clones were reportedly recovered at significantly enriched levels. Past research had described some motif variants in reactive arthritis synovial fluid and blood.

Material for sequencing was blood, either unsorted or a sorted T cell fraction (not recorded which). The chain joins TRBV12-3 or TRBV12-4 to TRBJ1-2, with D hard to call. The clonotype comes from a female donor with ankylosing spondylitis or in good health (not recorded which). CDR3 region: CASSQRLGPPYGYTF. The CDR3 DNA reads as TGTGCCAGCAGCCAAAGATTAGGACCCCCTTATGGCTACACCTTC.